The table lists the clone carrying this T cell receptor beta chain with a few counts. Its antigen remains unknown. The data were obtained in a study of T-cell reconstitution after alpha-beta-depleted transplantation in children. Germline V gene sequence: CDR1 KGHSY, CDR2 FQNENV. The ends lost 0 bases at V and 2 bases at J; junction bases unmatched: 9. The CDR3 has 18 residues. Unique molecular identifiers were incorporated into the prepared TCRbeta library. TCRdb called the PCR reads again in MiXCR, with one record for every CDR3 protein. The sample consists of fewer than 550,000 distinct CDR3 sequences, approximately 10% of them appearing once. Points from the study as a whole: Most T-cell counts and diversity one year after the transplant came from T cells that were newly produced. From surviving recipient T cells and thymic progenitors came the high day-60 TCRbeta diversity observed in some patients. In patients about two months after transplant, alpha-beta T cells reportedly arose from several hundred expanded graft clones.

This chain uses TRBV16 with TRBJ2-3; TRBD2 agrees at 9 bases. The TCR originated in a female patient aged 2-9 years who had a stem cell transplant for aplastic anemia, so the T cells may come from the graft donor. The sequencing here drew on PBMCs, mostly from graft donor cells, taken 180 days after TCRalphabeta/CD19-depleted stem cell transplant. The CDR3 spells CASSQSRASGIPTDTQYF. The CDR3 DNA sequence: TGTGCCAGCAGCCAATCGAGGGCTAGCGGGATTCCCACAGATACGCAGTATTTT.